This T cell receptor (beta chain) was obtained from a study of T-cell memory formation after mild COVID-19. Background on the study: TCR clusters were mostly donor specific.

TCRdb called the 5' RACE reads again in MiXCR, with one record for every CDR3 protein. The table has roughly 600,000 distinct CDR3 sequences, under 20% seen once; the top ten hold around 12%. This clonotype was seen a handful of times. Its antigen is unidentified. Study-level findings and limits: SARS-CoV-2 specificity was not confirmed for second-wave clones peaking on day 37.

V lost 6 bases to trimming and J lost 3 bases; unmatched junction nucleotides: 6. CDR1 SEHNR and CDR2 FQNEAQ come from the germline V gene (reference sequence). The CDR3 loop spans 16 amino acids. Specimen: PBMCs or a T cell subset sorted from them (not recorded which). The clonotype comes from an adult woman who had mild COVID-19 (a few samples of this study predate the infection). Cell type and time point are not known. J is TRBJ2-2 and V is TRBV7-9; 11 nucleotides align to TRBD2. The CDR3 loop reads CASSILAGADTGELFF. CDR3 DNA: TGTGCCAGCAGTATACTAGCGGGGGCGGACACCGGGGAGCTGTTTTTT.